This T cell receptor (beta chain) was sequenced for a study of tumor and adjacent non-tumor tissue in lung cancer. The overall study: The cohort had about twelve adenocarcinoma, a couple of squamous cell and 1 small cell patients. Study observations and caveats: Compared with tumor, normal lung showed significantly lower TCR diversity.

The V end lost 2 bases, the J end lost 8 bases, and 7 bases lay between the germline ends. The V gene's germline CDR1 is SGHVS and CDR2 FQNEAQ. The CDR3 totals 12 residues. RNA was extracted from bulk tissue without any cell sorting. This clonotype was counted a few times. The antigen remains unidentified. Three rounds of nested PCR, following a modified ARM-PCR protocol, produced the TCRbeta library. Each CDR3 protein is one row after TCRdb ran MiXCR on the multiplex PCR reads. The sample lists roughly 67,000 distinct CDR3 sequences; about 61% were seen once. The chain is built from TRBV7-8 and TRBJ1-5; D might be TRBD1 (5 bases). Sequences were obtained from lung tumor tissue. This clonotype originated in a man in his fifties with non-small cell lung cancer. The CDR3 DNA reads TGTGCCAGCAGCTTAACGGGGGAGCCCCAGCATTTT. Its protein product is CASSLTGEPQHF.